Described below is a single T cell receptor (beta chain) sequence and its context. Its antigen is not known. One heparinised blood draw, averaging roughly 120 mL, came from each donor. Researchers reported sorting CD4+ naive, central memory, regulatory and stem cell-like memory cells via CD45RO/CCR7/CD25/CD127/CD95/CD27. Expressed TCRB transcripts were sequenced, since all the RNA that had been isolated was reverse transcribed. The repertoire was sequenced with immunoSEQ multiplex PCR; TCRdb's copy has only in-frame clones and lacks some. The sample consists of 200,000 to 300,000 clones, around 26% of them appearing once. The CDR3 is 12 amino acids. Germline CDR1 is LNHDA and CDR2 is SQIVND (reference sequence). The V gene lost 8 bases and the J gene lost 4 bases, with 11 bases spanning the gap. This sample is part of a study of beta chain features in type 1 diabetes. Findings and caveats of the study: VDJ junctions sequenced from type 1 diabetes patients showed fewer insertions and more deletions.

The receptor was isolated from a man aged 25 to 45 in good health. The sequencing sample was made of central memory CD4+ T cells from blood. The chain is built from TRBV19 and TRBJ2-5; tentatively, D is TRBD1 (6 bases). The CDR3 is CASGPGAETQYF. CDR3 in DNA: TGTGCCAGTGGGCCAGGGGCAGAGACCCAGTACTTC.